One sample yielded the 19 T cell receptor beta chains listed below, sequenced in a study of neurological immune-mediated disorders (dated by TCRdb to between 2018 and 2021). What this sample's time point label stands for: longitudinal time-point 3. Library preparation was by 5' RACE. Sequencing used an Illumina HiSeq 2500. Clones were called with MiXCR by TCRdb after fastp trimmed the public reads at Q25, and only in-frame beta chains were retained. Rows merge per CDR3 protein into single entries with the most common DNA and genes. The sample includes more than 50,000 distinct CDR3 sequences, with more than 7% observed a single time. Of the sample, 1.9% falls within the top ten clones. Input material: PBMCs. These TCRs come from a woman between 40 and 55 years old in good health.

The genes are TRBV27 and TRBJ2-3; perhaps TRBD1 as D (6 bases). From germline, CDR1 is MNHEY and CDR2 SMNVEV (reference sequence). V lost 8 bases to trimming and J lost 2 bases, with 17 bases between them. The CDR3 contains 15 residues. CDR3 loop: CASGSWGPNTDTQYF. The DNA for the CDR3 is TGTGCCAGCGGTTCTTGGGGGCCAAACACAGATACGCAGTATTTT.

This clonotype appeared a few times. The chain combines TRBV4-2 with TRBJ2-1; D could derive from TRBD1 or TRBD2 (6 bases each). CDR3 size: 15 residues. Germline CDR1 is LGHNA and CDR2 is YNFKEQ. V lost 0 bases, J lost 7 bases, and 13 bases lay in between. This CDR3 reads CASSQDRGPSNEQFF. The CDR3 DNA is TGTGCCAGCAGCCAAGACCGGGGGCCTTCTAATGAGCAGTTCTTC.

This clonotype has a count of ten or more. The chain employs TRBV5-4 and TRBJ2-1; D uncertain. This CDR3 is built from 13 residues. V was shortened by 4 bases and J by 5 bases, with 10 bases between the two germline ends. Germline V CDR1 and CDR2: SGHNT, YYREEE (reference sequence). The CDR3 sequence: CASSPTKNNEQFF. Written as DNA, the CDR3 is TGTGCCAGCAGCCCGACAAAGAACAATGAGCAGTTCTTC.

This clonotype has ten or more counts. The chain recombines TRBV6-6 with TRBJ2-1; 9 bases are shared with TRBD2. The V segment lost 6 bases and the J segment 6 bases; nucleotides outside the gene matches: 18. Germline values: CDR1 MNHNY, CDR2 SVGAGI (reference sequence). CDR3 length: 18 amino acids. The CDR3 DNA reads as TGTGCCAGCAGGGATAGCGGGAGTGCCTTCTATTTAGCCAATGAGCAGTTCTTC. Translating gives CASRDSGSAFYLANEQFF.

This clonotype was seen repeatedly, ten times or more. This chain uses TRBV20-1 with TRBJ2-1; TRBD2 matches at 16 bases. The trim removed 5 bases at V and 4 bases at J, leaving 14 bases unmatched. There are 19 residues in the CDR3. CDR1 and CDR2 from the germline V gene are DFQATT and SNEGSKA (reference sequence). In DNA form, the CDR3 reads TGCAGTGCTGAGAGGGGACTAGCGGGAGGGCCCGGTTTTTACAATGAGCAGTTCTTC. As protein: CSAERGLAGGPGFYNEQFF.

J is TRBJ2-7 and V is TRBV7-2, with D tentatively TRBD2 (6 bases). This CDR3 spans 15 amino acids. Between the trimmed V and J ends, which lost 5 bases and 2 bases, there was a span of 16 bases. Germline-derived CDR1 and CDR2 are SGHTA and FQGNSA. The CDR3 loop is CASSRPGGTPYEQYF. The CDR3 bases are TGTGCCAGCAGCCGGCCTGGAGGGACGCCCTACGAGCAGTACTTC.

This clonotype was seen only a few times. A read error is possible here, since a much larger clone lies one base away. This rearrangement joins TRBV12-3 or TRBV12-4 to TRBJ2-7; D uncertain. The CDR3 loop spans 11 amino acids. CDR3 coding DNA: TGTGCCAGCAGTTCCAACTACGACCAGTACTTC. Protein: CASSSNYDQYF.

The CDR3 protein is CASSQARGQAQYF. The CDR3 DNA reads TGTGCCAGCAGCCAAGCCCGGGGCCAAGCCCAGTACTTC. The rearrangement joins TRBV3-1 to TRBJ2-5; D might be TRBD1 or TRBD2, each matching 5 bases. The V gene's germline CDR1 is LGHDT and CDR2 YNNKEL (reference sequence). The CDR3 length is 13 residues. V was clipped by 1 base and J by 9 bases, with 12 bases between them.

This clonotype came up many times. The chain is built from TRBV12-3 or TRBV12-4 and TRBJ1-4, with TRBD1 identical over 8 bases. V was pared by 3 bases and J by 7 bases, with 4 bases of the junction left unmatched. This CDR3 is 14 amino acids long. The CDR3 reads CASSFRGLTEKLFF. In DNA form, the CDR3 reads TGTGCCAGCAGTTTCAGGGGGCTTACTGAAAAACTGTTTTTT.

As DNA, the CDR3 is TGTGCCAGCAGCTTAGATACGGGTTATGAGCAGTTCTTC. Translation gives CASSLDTGYEQFF. The chain recombines TRBV11-3 with TRBJ2-1, with unresolved D. CDR1 and CDR2 (germline): SGHNT, YENEEA. The CDR3 is 13 amino acids. The ends were cut back, 0 bases at V and 8 bases at J, with 8 bases in the middle.

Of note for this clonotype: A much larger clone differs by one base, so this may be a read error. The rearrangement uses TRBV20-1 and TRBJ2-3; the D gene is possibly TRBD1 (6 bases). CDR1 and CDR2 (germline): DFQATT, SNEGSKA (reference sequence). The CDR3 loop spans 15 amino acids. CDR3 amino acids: CSSRDGGRSTDTQYF. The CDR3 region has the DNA TGCAGTTCTAGAGATGGGGGCAGGAGTACAGATACGCAGTATTTT.

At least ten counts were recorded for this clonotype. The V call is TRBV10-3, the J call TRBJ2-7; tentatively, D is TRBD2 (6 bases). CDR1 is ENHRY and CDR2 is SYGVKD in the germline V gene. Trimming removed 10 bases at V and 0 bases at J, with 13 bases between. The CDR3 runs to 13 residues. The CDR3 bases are TGTGCCACACGGTGGGGGGACTCCTACGAGCAGTACTTC. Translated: CATRWGDSYEQYF.

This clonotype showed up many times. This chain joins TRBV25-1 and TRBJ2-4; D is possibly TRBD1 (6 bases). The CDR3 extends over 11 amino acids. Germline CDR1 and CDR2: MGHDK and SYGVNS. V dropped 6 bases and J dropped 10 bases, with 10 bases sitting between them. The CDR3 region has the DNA TGTGCCAGCAGGTTCGGACAGATTCAGTACTTC. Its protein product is CASRFGQIQYF.

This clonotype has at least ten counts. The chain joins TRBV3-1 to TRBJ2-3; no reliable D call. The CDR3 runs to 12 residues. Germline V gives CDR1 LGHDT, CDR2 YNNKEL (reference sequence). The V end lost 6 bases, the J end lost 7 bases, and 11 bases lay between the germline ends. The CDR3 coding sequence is TGTGCCAGCAGTCAAACCCTTAATACGCAGTATTTT. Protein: CASSQTLNTQYF.

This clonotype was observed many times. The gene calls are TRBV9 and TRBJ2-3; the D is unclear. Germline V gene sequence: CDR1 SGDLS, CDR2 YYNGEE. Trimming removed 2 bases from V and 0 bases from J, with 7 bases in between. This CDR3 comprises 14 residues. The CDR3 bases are TGTGCCAGCAGCGTCGCCGTCAGCACAGATACGCAGTATTTT. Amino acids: CASSVAVSTDTQYF.

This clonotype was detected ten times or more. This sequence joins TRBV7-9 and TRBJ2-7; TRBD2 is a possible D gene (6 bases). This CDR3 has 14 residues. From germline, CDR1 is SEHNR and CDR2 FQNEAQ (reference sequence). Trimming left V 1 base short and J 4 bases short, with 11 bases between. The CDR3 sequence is CASSLGDWAYEQYF. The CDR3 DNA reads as TGTGCCAGCAGCTTAGGGGACTGGGCTTACGAGCAGTACTTC. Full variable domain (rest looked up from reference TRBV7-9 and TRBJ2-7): DTGVSQNPRHKITKRGQNVTFRCDPISEHNRLYWYRQTLGQGPEFLTYFQNEAQLEKSRLLSDRFSAERPKGSFSTLEIQRTEQGDSAMYLCASSLGDWAYEQYFGPGTRLTVT.

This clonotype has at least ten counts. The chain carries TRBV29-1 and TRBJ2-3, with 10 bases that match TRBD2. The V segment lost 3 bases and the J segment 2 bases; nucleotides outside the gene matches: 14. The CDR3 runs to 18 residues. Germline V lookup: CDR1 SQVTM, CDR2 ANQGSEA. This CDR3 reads CSVDEVVAGGPFTDTQYF. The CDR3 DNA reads TGCAGCGTTGATGAGGTGGTAGCGGGAGGTCCTTTCACAGATACGCAGTATTTT.

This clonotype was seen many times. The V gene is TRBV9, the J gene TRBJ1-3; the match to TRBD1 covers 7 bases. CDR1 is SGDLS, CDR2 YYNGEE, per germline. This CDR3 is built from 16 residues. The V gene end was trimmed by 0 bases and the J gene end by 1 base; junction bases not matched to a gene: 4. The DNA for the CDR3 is TGTGCCAGCAGCGTAGACAGGGGCCCGTCTGGAAACACCATATATTTT. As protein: CASSVDRGPSGNTIYF.

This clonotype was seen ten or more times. The CDR3 reads CASSVAEGGTDTQYF. In DNA form, the CDR3 reads TGTGCCAGCAGCGTAGCTGAAGGTGGGACAGATACGCAGTATTTT. This rearrangement joins TRBV9 to TRBJ2-3; D unclear. This CDR3 spans 15 amino acids. Germline CDR1 and CDR2: SGDLS and YYNGEE. The V and J ends lost 0 bases and 3 bases respectively, with 11 bases between them.